The clone carrying this T cell receptor beta chain was counted a few times. CDR3 length: 11 amino acids. V lost 4 bases, J lost 8 bases, and 6 bases lay in between. The V gene's germline CDR1 is SGHVS and CDR2 FQNEAQ. This sample is drawn from a study of blood T cell repertoires in COVID-19. About the research overall: Nucleic acid was either cDNA or gDNA, and it came from T cells, B-cell-depleted T cells, or PBMCs.

The method was immunoSEQ multiplex PCR; TCRdb's version includes in-frame clones alone and lacks a portion of them. The sample has roughly 200,000 clones; roughly 81% are singletons. The V call is TRBV7-8, the J call TRBJ2-1; D is unclear. Sequenced material: peripheral blood. The TCR sequence derives from a woman in her thirties or forties with COVID-19, enrolled during active disease. The CDR3 loop reads CASSSFHEQFF. DNA of the CDR3: TGTGCCAGCAGCTCATTTCATGAGCAGTTCTTC.